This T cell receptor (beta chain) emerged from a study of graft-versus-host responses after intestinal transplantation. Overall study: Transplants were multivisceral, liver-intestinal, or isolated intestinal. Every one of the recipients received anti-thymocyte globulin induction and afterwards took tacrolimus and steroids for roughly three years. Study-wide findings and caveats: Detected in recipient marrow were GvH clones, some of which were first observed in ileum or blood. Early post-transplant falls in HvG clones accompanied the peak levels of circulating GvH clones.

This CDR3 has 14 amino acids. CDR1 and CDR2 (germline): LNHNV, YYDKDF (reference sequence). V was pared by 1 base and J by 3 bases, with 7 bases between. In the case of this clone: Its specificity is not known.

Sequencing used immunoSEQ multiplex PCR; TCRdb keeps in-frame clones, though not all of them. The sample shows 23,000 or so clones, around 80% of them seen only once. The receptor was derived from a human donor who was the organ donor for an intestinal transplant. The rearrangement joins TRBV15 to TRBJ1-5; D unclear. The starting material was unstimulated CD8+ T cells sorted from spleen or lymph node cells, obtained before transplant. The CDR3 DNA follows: TGTGCCACCAGCAGAGGGACGTACAATCAGCCCCAGCATTTT. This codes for CATSRGTYNQPQHF.